The source of this T cell receptor beta chain is a study of blood T cell repertoires in COVID-19. Study-level information: Samples of COVID-19 (acute and convalescent) were obtained from the United States, Italy and Spain.

The V end was cut by 2 bases, the J end by 1 base, with 16 bases between. Germline-derived CDR1 and CDR2 are SGHRS and YFSETQ. CDR3 size: 16 residues. In the original processing: Amplification of reference gene primers was used by the study to estimate nucleated cell counts. TCRdb's table, derived via immunoSEQ multiplex PCR, lists solely in-frame clones and lacks some. V, J and clone size derive from that table, while D and trimming were established from the DNA sequence. The data hold about 16,000 clones, with around 86% observed a single time. The sample consisted of peripheral blood. This rearrangement joins TRBV5-1 to TRBJ2-7; weak D call: TRBD2 (6 bases). The receptor was isolated from a human donor in a cohort sampled during active COVID-19. CDR3 residues: CASSFKGLEGSYEQYF. The CDR3 nucleotides are TGCGCCAGCAGCTTTAAGGGTTTGGAGGGGTCCTACGAGCAGTACTTC.